A single sample gave rise to the 13 T cell receptor beta chains below, sequenced in a study of CD8 T cells in ankylosing spondylitis. Findings of the study overall: Apparently characteristic of ankylosing spondylitis blood was a TCR beta motif (fewer than 10 highly homologous variants).

These receptors are not linked to any known antigen. TCRdb reanalysed the 5' RACE reads using MiXCR and keeps one entry per CDR3 protein. The sample lists under 850,000 distinct CDR3 sequences, around 19% seen once, with about 20% in the top ten. The sample taken for sequencing was blood, either unsorted or a sorted T cell fraction (not recorded which). The receptors here all came from a male donor with ankylosing spondylitis.

The V gene is TRBV20-1, the J gene TRBJ2-3; D may correspond to TRBD1 or TRBD2 (5 bases each). V lost 2 bases and J 4 bases, leaving 10 bases between the germline ends. Germline values: CDR1 DFQATT, CDR2 SNEGSKA (reference sequence). The CDR3 has 13 amino acids. CDR3 sequence reads: CSARLVGADTQYF. The CDR3 DNA sequence: TGCAGTGCTAGATTGGTGGGGGCAGATACGCAGTATTTT.

The V call is TRBV20-1, the J call TRBJ2-1, with TRBD2 matching over 9 bases. V shed 2 bases and J 2 bases; nucleotides not matched to a gene: 7. Germline V gene data show CDR1 as DFQATT and CDR2 as SNEGSKA (reference sequence). This CDR3 spans 16 amino acids. CDR3 in amino acids: CSARSPSGVTYNEQFF. CDR3 sequence (DNA): TGCAGTGCTAGATCACCTAGCGGGGTGACCTACAATGAGCAGTTCTTC.

This chain uses TRBV4-1 with TRBJ2-7, with no clear D. Germline lookup yields CDR1 MGHRA and CDR2 YSYEKL. This CDR3 is 18 amino acids long. Trimming removed 2 bases at V and 2 bases at J, with 22 bases between. As DNA, the CDR3 is TGCGCCAGCAGCCAATCTGGGTCGCTGGCTACAACCCCCTACGAGCAGTACTTC. Residues: CASSQSGSLATTPYEQYF.

The rearrangement uses TRBV5-1 and TRBJ2-5, with D tentatively TRBD1 or TRBD2 (5 bases each). The CDR3 covers 14 residues. The germline V gene has CDR1 SGHRS and CDR2 YFSETQ. V gave up 4 bases and J gave up 2 bases, with 12 bases separating them. As DNA, the CDR3 is TGCGCCAGCAGCCCGCGAGGGGCTCAAGAGACCCAGTACTTC. It yields the protein CASSPRGAQETQYF. The full variable domain, completed using reference TRBV5-1 and TRBJ2-5, is KAGVTQTPRYLIKTRGQQVTLSCSPISGHRSVSWYQQTPGQGLQFLFEYFSETQRNKGNFPGRFSGRQFSNSRSEMNVSTLELGDSALYLCASSPRGAQETQYFGPGTRLLVL.

This clonotype appeared many times. The rearrangement links TRBV12-3 or TRBV12-4 to TRBJ1-1; the D gene is possibly TRBD1 (5 bases). Deletions cut 4 bases from V and 3 bases from J, with 15 bases between. The CDR3 is made up of 15 amino acids. The CDR3 DNA is TGTGCCAGCAGTTCCCGACAGCTACAGCACACTGAAGCTTTCTTT. Protein sequence: CASSSRQLQHTEAFF.

This clonotype turned up a few times. The chain links TRBV6-5 to TRBJ2-1; TRBD1 matches 9 bases. CDR1 and CDR2 from the germline V gene are MNHEY and SVGAGI. Losses at the gene ends were 0 bases for V and 7 bases for J; bases not matched to a gene: 7. The CDR3 totals 16 residues. The chain's CDR3 is CASSYSRGQGFNEQFF. The CDR3 bases are TGTGCCAGCAGTTACTCGAGGGGACAGGGTTTTAATGAGCAGTTCTTC.

This clonotype was seen many times. The CDR3 protein is CASSLGYGYTF. The CDR3 bases are TGTGCCAGCAGTTTAGGGTATGGCTACACCTTC. This chain links TRBV12-3 or TRBV12-4 with TRBJ1-2; D unresolved. The CDR3 totals 11 residues. V lost 1 base, J lost 5 bases, and 2 bases lay in between.

The rearrangement uses TRBV7-9 and TRBJ2-3, with D possibly matching TRBD2 (5 bases). The ends were cut back, 5 bases at V and 0 bases at J, with 12 bases in the middle. Germline lookup yields CDR1 SEHNR and CDR2 FQNEAQ (reference sequence). CDR3 length equals 15 residues. The CDR3 DNA sequence: TGTGCCAGCAGCATGGACTCACTAAGCACAGATACGCAGTATTTT. This gives the protein CASSMDSLSTDTQYF.

V usage is TRBV7-9 and J usage is TRBJ2-3; 7 bases agree with TRBD1. The V and J ends lost 4 bases and 4 bases, in that order; junction bases with no gene match: 14. Germline V gene lookup returns CDR1 SEHNR and CDR2 FQNEAQ (reference sequence). The CDR3 consists of 17 residues. CDR3: CASSSPYRTGAPDTQYF. CDR3 nucleotides: TGTGCCAGCAGCTCCCCCTATCGGACAGGCGCCCCAGATACGCAGTATTTT.

This clonotype was seen only a few times. This chain's CDR3 is CASRPHMNTEAFF. In nucleotides, the CDR3 is TGTGCCAGCAGGCCCCATATGAACACTGAAGCTTTCTTT. J is TRBJ1-1 and V is TRBV12-3 or TRBV12-4; D gene ambiguous. This CDR3 spans 13 amino acids. V shed 6 bases and J shed 0 bases, with 8 bases lying between them.

The chain links TRBV7-9 to TRBJ1-2; D is ambiguous. The CDR3 extends over 13 amino acids. Germline CDR1 SEHNR, CDR2 FQNEAQ (reference sequence). The V end was cut by 1 base, the J end by 4 bases, with 7 bases between. CDR3 in DNA: TGTGCCAGCAGCTTAGGAGAATCCTATGGCTACACCTTC. Protein sequence: CASSLGESYGYTF.

V usage is TRBV20-1 and J usage is TRBJ2-7; unclear D gene. The germline V and J ends were trimmed by 6 bases and 2 bases, with 14 bases remaining between them. Germline assignment: CDR1 DFQATT and CDR2 SNEGSKA (reference sequence). The CDR3 has 13 amino acids. CDR3 loop: CSAQDTIPYEQYF. CDR3 DNA sequence: TGCAGTGCCCAAGACACGATCCCCTACGAGCAGTACTTC.

J is TRBJ2-7 and V is TRBV6-2 or TRBV6-3; D not resolved. The CDR3 is 16 amino acids. Looked up from germline, CDR1 is MNHEY and CDR2 is SVGEGT. The V gene lost 7 bases and the J gene lost 0 bases, with 19 bases spanning the gap. This CDR3 is CASNHLLVFSSYEQYF. The CDR3 bases are TGTGCCAGCAACCATCTACTCGTCTTCAGCTCCTACGAGCAGTACTTC.